What follows are 13 T cell receptor beta chains derived from one specimen sequenced in a study of blood T cells in healthy people across ages. Alongside a J-beta primer mix, a sample-barcoded 5' primer served in a second PCR lasting roughly 7 to 12 cycles. Each CDR3 protein gets one entry after TCRdb re-called the 5' RACE reads with MiXCR. The sample lists about 640,000 distinct CDR3 sequences, 58% occurring once. The sequenced sample consisted of blood. These receptors all stem from a man in his 60s in good health.

In this sample, this clonotype turned up once. The J gene is TRBJ2-5, the V gene TRBV18; D uncertain. This CDR3 spans 11 amino acids. Trimming took off 9 bases at V and 13 bases at J, with 18 bases between the two ends. The germline V gene has CDR1 KGHSH and CDR2 LQKENI. CDR3 coding DNA: TGTGCCAGGAGCCAACGTCGATCCCCGTACTTC. Its translation is CARSQRRSPYF.

The rearrangement links TRBV12-3 or TRBV12-4 to TRBJ2-5, with TRBD2 matching over 10 bases. This CDR3 contains 17 residues. The ends lost 5 bases at V and 4 bases at J; junction bases unmatched: 13. The CDR3 coding sequence is TGTGCCAGCAGTCCTGCTGGTAGCGGGGGGCCTAGAGAGACCCAGTACTTC. Translating it yields CASSPAGSGGPRETQYF.

This chain joins TRBV29-1 and TRBJ2-3; 8 bases match TRBD2. V lost 3 bases and J lost 2; bases outside the gene matches: 4. The CDR3 totals 14 residues. CDR1 SQVTM and CDR2 ANQGSEA come from the germline V gene. The CDR3: CSVDGGGNTDTQYF. CDR3 in DNA: TGCAGCGTTGACGGGGGGGGTAACACAGATACGCAGTATTTT.

The V and J genes are TRBV25-1 and TRBJ1-2, with D perhaps matching TRBD1 (6 bases). The CDR3 has 17 residues. V shed 4 bases and J shed 0 bases, with 18 bases lying between them. From germline, CDR1 is MGHDK and CDR2 SYGVNS. In nucleotides, the CDR3 is TGTGCCAGCAGTGGAACTCTGACAGGCAAAGCTAACTATGGCTACACCTTC. Translated: CASSGTLTGKANYGYTF.

This clonotype was detected a few times. V gene TRBV2 combines with J gene TRBJ2-5; D unresolved. This CDR3 region has 13 residues. V was cut by 3 bases and J by 5 bases, with 10 bases left in between. The germline gives CDR1 SNHLY, CDR2 FYNNEI. The CDR3 bases are TGTGCCAGCAGTGAGCTAGTGGGGGAGACCCAGTACTTC. This encodes CASSELVGETQYF. Drawing the rest from reference TRBV2 and TRBJ2-5, the complete variable domain is EPEVTQTPSHQVTQMGQEVILRCVPISNHLYFYWYRQILGQKVEFLVSFYNNEISEKSEIFDDQFSVERPDGSNFTLKIRSTKLEDSAMYFCASSELVGETQYFGPGTRLLVL.

This clonotype has just a few counts. The DNA for the CDR3 is TGTGCCAGCAGCGAGCAGGGTTCCAACTATGGCTACACCTTC. As protein: CASSEQGSNYGYTF. The chain carries TRBV6-6 and TRBJ1-2; D is perhaps TRBD1 (5 bases). The CDR3 contains 14 residues. The germline gives CDR1 MNHNY, CDR2 SVGAGI (reference sequence). Trimming stripped 6 bases from V and 2 bases from J, with 13 bases between.

This chain links TRBV3-1 with TRBJ1-2; no definite D call. The CDR3 covers 13 residues. V lost 1 base to trimming and J lost 7 bases, with 10 bases between them. CDR1 is LGHDT and CDR2 is YNNKEL in the germline V gene (reference sequence). The CDR3 sequence: CASSQGGVGGYTF. CDR3 in DNA: TGTGCCAGCAGCCAAGGCGGGGTAGGTGGCTACACCTTC. Filled out from reference TRBV3-1 and TRBJ1-2, the complete variable domain reads DTAVSQTPKYLVTQMGNDKSIKCEQNLGHDTMYWYKQDSKKFLKIMFSYNNKELIINETVPNRFSPKSPDKAHLNLHINSLELGDSAVYFCASSQGGVGGYTFGSGTRLTVV.

The rearrangement links TRBV12-3 or TRBV12-4 to TRBJ2-1, with D possibly matching TRBD2 (6 bases). The CDR3 is made up of 14 amino acids. The V and J ends lost 5 bases and 6 bases respectively, with 14 bases between them. The CDR3 region has the DNA TGTGCCAGCAGTCCAGGACTACTCGCCAATGAGCAGTTCTTC. Translated: CASSPGLLANEQFF.

The chain uses TRBV7-9 and TRBJ2-7; TRBD2 aligns across 8 bases. The CDR3 spans 20 residues. CDR1 is SEHNR and CDR2 is FQNEAQ in the germline V gene (reference sequence). The V and J ends lost 6 bases and 0 bases, in that order; junction bases with no gene match: 22. Here the CDR3 reads CASSNAYRGLASGHSYEQYF. CDR3 in DNA: TGTGCCAGCAGTAACGCTTACCGGGGTTTGGCTAGCGGGCACTCCTACGAGCAGTACTTC.

The chain carries TRBV10-3 and TRBJ2-5, with 7 bases lining up with TRBD2. The J segment lost 0 bases and the V segment lost 2 bases, leaving 3 bases of the junction unmatched. The CDR3 is made up of 15 amino acids. Germline values: CDR1 ENHRY, CDR2 SYGVKD. The CDR3 region is CAISEPGLNQETQYF. The CDR3 DNA reads TGTGCCATCAGTGAGCCGGGACTAAACCAAGAGACCCAGTACTTC.

The chain recombines TRBV28 with TRBJ1-2; 8 positions agree with TRBD1. The ends lost 5 bases at V and 8 bases at J; junction bases unmatched: 10. The germline CDR1 and CDR2 sequences are MDHEN and SYDVKM. The CDR3 is 14 amino acids. CDR3 DNA sequence: TGTGCCAGCAGTGTGGACAGGGAACAGGACGGCTACACCTTC. It translates to CASSVDREQDGYTF.

The rearrangement joins TRBV5-1 to TRBJ2-5; the D gene is possibly TRBD2 (6 bases). Trimming left V 5 bases short and J 5 bases short, with 16 bases between. CDR3 size: 14 residues. Germline values: CDR1 SGHRS, CDR2 YFSETQ. The CDR3 DNA reads TGCGCCAGCAGACCGACTAGGTCCCGGGAGACCCAGTACTTC. Translation gives CASRPTRSRETQYF.

The CDR3 spells CSARGQGSTDTQYF. For the CDR3, the DNA is TGCAGTGCTAGAGGGCAGGGCAGCACAGATACGCAGTATTTT. The V gene is TRBV20-1, the J gene TRBJ2-3; perhaps TRBD1 as D (5 bases). The CDR3 has 14 residues. Germline CDR1 and CDR2: DFQATT and SNEGSKA (reference sequence). Trimming pared 1 base from V and 0 bases from J, leaving 8 bases between.